These 32 T cell receptor beta chains came from one sample sequenced in a study of immune reconstitution after stem cell transplant in scleroderma. One entry per CDR3 protein, called by TCRdb with MiXCR from the RT-PCR reads. The sample has approximately 2,300 distinct CDR3 sequences, 11% seen once. Sampling took place before or after autologous hematopoietic stem cell transplantation (not recorded which). The receptors derive from a female donor with systemic sclerosis.

This clonotype is categorized as medium-sized. The rearrangement uses TRBV4-2 and TRBJ2-7; 7 nucleotides agree with TRBD1. The CDR3 has 14 residues. V shed 1 base, J shed 3 bases, and the junction held 3 bases outside the gene matches. Germline loops: CDR1 LGHNA, CDR2 YNFKEQ. The CDR3: CASSQGQGDYEQYF. The CDR3 region has the DNA TGTGCCAGCAGCCAAGGACAGGGCGACTACGAGCAGTACTTC.

Within the sample, this clonotype is medium-sized. The rearrangement links TRBV29-1 to TRBJ2-7; D is uncertain. This CDR3 comprises 12 residues. Per the germline V gene, CDR1 is SQVTM and CDR2 is ANQGSEA. Trimming stripped 3 bases from V and 3 bases from J, with 9 bases between. In nucleotides, the CDR3 is TGCAGCGTTGAGGAGCCCCGCTACGAGCAGTACTTC. It codes for CSVEEPRYEQYF.

The CDR3 bases are TGCGCCAGCAGCAATCACCCGGGTTCCTACAATGAGCAGTTCTTC. Amino acid sequence: CASSNHPGSYNEQFF. The rearrangement uses TRBV5-1 and TRBJ2-1; unclear D gene. V lost 4 bases, J lost 1 base, and 12 bases lay in between. The V gene's germline CDR1 is SGHRS and CDR2 YFSETQ. The CDR3 is 15 residues long.

This chain joins TRBV12-3 or TRBV12-4 and TRBJ1-2; D may be TRBD1 (6 bases). The V end was cut by 8 bases, the J end by 4 bases, with 17 bases between. The CDR3 is 14 amino acids. In DNA form, the CDR3 reads TGTGCCAGCGAAGGGACACCGGACGCCTATGGCTACACCTTC. Residues: CASEGTPDAYGYTF.

By sample share, this clonotype is medium-sized. The chain is built from TRBV29-1 and TRBJ1-2; a possible D gene is TRBD1 (5 bases). The V gene lost 2 bases and the J gene lost 8 bases, with 12 bases spanning the gap. The CDR3 contains 12 residues. Germline V gene data show CDR1 as SQVTM and CDR2 as ANQGSEA. CDR3 region: CSVERRAWGYTF. The CDR3 nucleotides are TGCAGCGTTGAACGCAGGGCGTGGGGCTACACCTTC.

The table lists this clonotype with a few counts. One end of the junction does not line up with germline, which may come from a read error. V gene TRBV6-5 combines with J gene TRBJ1-1; maybe TRBD1 (5 bases). Looked up from germline, CDR1 is MNHEY and CDR2 is SVGAGI. The CDR3 consists of 13 residues. As DNA, the CDR3 is TGTGTCAGCAGTTACGGGGGGTTCACTGAAGCTTTCTTT. Translated: CVSSYGGFTEAFF.

The rearrangement links TRBV7-9 to TRBJ2-5; 7 nucleotides line up with TRBD2. The J segment lost 5 bases and the V segment lost 0 bases, leaving 0 bases of the junction unmatched. This CDR3 is built from 13 residues. CDR1 is SEHNR, CDR2 FQNEAQ, per germline (reference sequence). For the CDR3, the DNA is TGTGCCAGCAGCTTAGCAGCGGGGGAGACCCAGTACTTC. Translating gives CASSLAAGETQYF.

The table lists this clonotype with a few counts. The J gene is TRBJ1-2, the V gene TRBV5-1, with 7 bases identical to TRBD1. The J segment lost 4 bases and the V segment lost 0 bases, leaving 3 bases of the junction unmatched. In germline, CDR1 is SGHRS, CDR2 YFSETQ. The CDR3 consists of 14 residues. The CDR3 bases are TGCGCCAGCAGCTTGGGACAGGGAAGCTATGGCTACACCTTC. It yields the protein CASSLGQGSYGYTF.

The chain is built from TRBV5-1 and TRBJ2-2; TRBD1 matches 8 bases. J was trimmed by 3 bases and V by 2 bases; bases with no gene match: 3. The germline gives CDR1 SGHRS, CDR2 YFSETQ. The length of the CDR3 is 15 residues. CDR3 in DNA: TGCGCCAGCAGCTTCGGACAGGGATACACCGGGGAGCTGTTTTTT. Amino acids: CASSFGQGYTGELFF.

This clonotype was seen more than once but under ten times. This rearrangement joins TRBV10-3 to TRBJ1-1; 7 bases are shared with TRBD1. J lost 1 base, V lost 3 bases, and 5 bases had no gene match. The CDR3 covers 15 residues. CDR1 is ENHRY, CDR2 SYGVKD, per germline. CDR3 coding DNA: TGTGCCATCAGTGACAAGGGGGCAGGGAACACTGAAGCTTTCTTT. Translating gives CAISDKGAGNTEAFF.

The V and J genes are TRBV20-1 and TRBJ2-1; TRBD2 matches at 11 bases. The length of the CDR3 is 15 residues. V lost 5 bases, J lost 3 bases, and 6 bases stayed unmatched. Germline V gene sequence: CDR1 DFQATT, CDR2 SNEGSKA (reference sequence). The CDR3 DNA follows: TGCAGTGCTCAAAGCGGGACTAGCGGCTACAATGAGCAGTTCTTC. Amino acid sequence: CSAQSGTSGYNEQFF.

This clonotype appeared a few times. The chain links TRBV20-1 to TRBJ2-5; 9 bases fit TRBD2. The length of the CDR3 is 13 residues. V was clipped by 5 bases and J by 5 bases; unmatched bases: 6. The germline V gene encodes CDR1 DFQATT and CDR2 SNEGSKA (reference sequence). CDR3 sequence (DNA): TGCAGTGCTGCGGGGGGGGTTTCGGAGACCCAGTACTTC. The encoded protein is CSAAGGVSETQYF.

This clonotype was counted a few times. CDR3 bases: TGTGCCAGCAGTCATTCGGGCAACACAGATACGCAGTATTTT. Translated: CASSHSGNTDTQYF. The genes are TRBV6-1 and TRBJ2-3; D uncertain. Trimming took 5 bases from V and 2 from J, leaving 11 bases between them. The CDR3 runs 14 residues. Germline loops: CDR1 MNHNS, CDR2 SASEGT.

The chain recombines TRBV7-9 with TRBJ2-1, with D maybe TRBD1 (6 bases). The CDR3 totals 13 residues. V lost 6 bases to trimming and J lost 8 bases, with 14 bases between them. Looked up from germline, CDR1 is SEHNR and CDR2 is FQNEAQ (reference sequence). The chain's CDR3 is CASRPDRYDEQFF. CDR3 sequence (DNA): TGTGCCAGCAGACCAGACAGGTACGATGAGCAGTTCTTC.

This clonotype showed up just a few times. V gene TRBV7-2 combines with J gene TRBJ2-7; TRBD1 might be the D (5 bases). V lost 1 base and J 3 bases, leaving 10 bases between the germline ends. Germline V gives CDR1 SGHTA, CDR2 FQGNSA. The CDR3 is 14 residues long. CDR3 residues: CASSLGAGYYEQYF. For the CDR3, the DNA is TGTGCCAGCAGCTTAGGTGCAGGGTACTACGAGCAGTACTTC. The variable domain in full, with the rest retrieved from reference TRBV7-2 and TRBJ2-7, is GAGVSQSPSNKVTEKGKDVELRCDPISGHTALYWYRQSLGQGLEFLIYFQGNSAPDKSGLPSDRFSAERTGGSVSTLTIQRTQQEDSAVYLCASSLGAGYYEQYFGPGTRLTVT.

The genes are TRBV6-5 and TRBJ1-5; D is unresolved. CDR1 is MNHEY and CDR2 is SVGAGI in the germline V gene. The CDR3 consists of 16 residues. V lost 6 bases and J 2 bases, leaving 17 bases between the germline ends. CDR3 protein: CASSPSVGRRNQPQHF. CDR3 DNA: TGTGCCAGCAGCCCCTCAGTGGGTAGACGCAATCAGCCCCAGCATTTT.

This clonotype is medium-sized within its sample. The rearrangement uses TRBV20-1 and TRBJ1-1; TRBD1 matches at 7 bases. CDR1 DFQATT and CDR2 SNEGSKA come from the germline V gene (reference sequence). The V segment lost 4 bases and the J segment 9 bases; nucleotides outside the gene matches: 8. This CDR3 is 12 amino acids long. The CDR3 nucleotides are TGCAGTGCTAAAGACAGGGCCATGAAAGCTTTCTTT. It is translated as CSAKDRAMKAFF.

This clonotype is termed medium-sized (0.01 to 0.1%). This rearrangement joins TRBV5-5 to TRBJ1-2, with D possibly being TRBD1 (6 bases). The CDR3 extends over 14 amino acids. V shed 4 bases and J shed 4 bases, with 14 bases lying between them. Germline V gene sequence: CDR1 SGHKS, CDR2 YYEKEE (reference sequence). The CDR3 region has the DNA TGTGCCAGCAGCCCCGGACAGCGCCGCTATGGCTACACCTTC. It yields the protein CASSPGQRRYGYTF. Filled out from reference TRBV5-5 and TRBJ1-2, the complete variable domain reads DAGVTQSPTHLIKTRGQQVTLRCSPISGHKSVSWYQQVLGQGPQFIFQYYEKEERGRGNFPDRFSARQFPNYSSELNVNALLLGDSALYLCASSPGQRRYGYTFGSGTRLTVV.

With respect to this clonotype: It is likely a read error, because the conserved phenylalanine at the end of the CDR3 is missing. This chain links TRBV5-1 with TRBJ2-7; D is ambiguous. This CDR3 is built from 14 residues. Deletions cut 4 bases from V and 3 bases from J, with 14 bases between. Germline CDR1 reads SGHRS; CDR2 reads YFSETQ. The DNA of the CDR3 is TGCGCCAGCAGCGCAGAATTAAACAGCTACGAGCAGTACTGC. This encodes CASSAELNSYEQYC.

A note on this clonotype: One base away lies a much larger clone, so this may be a sequencing read error. The chain employs TRBV20-1 and TRBJ2-4, with 7 bases identical to TRBD1. The CDR3 consists of 15 residues. In germline, CDR1 is DFQATT, CDR2 SNEGSKA (reference sequence). J gave up 5 bases and V 1 base, and 8 bases lay outside the gene matches. The CDR3 is CSARAPTGWENIQYF. CDR3 sequence (DNA): TGCAGTGCTAGAGCCCCGACAGGGTGGGAAAACATTCAGTACTTC.

This clonotype was seen more than once but under ten times. The chain links TRBV9 to TRBJ1-6; 9 nucleotides align to TRBD1. Trimming at V came to 0 bases and at J to 8 bases, leaving 0 bases not matched to a gene. This CDR3 region has 14 residues. Germline CDR1 SGDLS, CDR2 YYNGEE. The CDR3 DNA is TGTGCCAGCAGCGTAGGGACAGGGGATTCACCCCTCCACTTT. Encoded protein: CASSVGTGDSPLHF.

This clonotype is medium-sized in the sample. The V and J genes are TRBV5-1 and TRBJ1-1; weak D call: TRBD1 (5 bases). The CDR3 totals 16 residues. From germline, CDR1 is SGHRS and CDR2 YFSETQ. Trimming stripped 1 base from V and 9 bases from J, with 22 bases between. For the CDR3, the DNA is TGCGCCAGCAGCTTGTCCGGTTTGGGGCGCGGGGGTAAAGCTTTCTTT. This sequence encodes CASSLSGLGRGGKAFF.

In this sample, this clonotype is medium-sized. The chain carries TRBV5-1 and TRBJ2-5; tentative D call: TRBD1 (6 bases). The CDR3 contains 14 residues. The V gene's germline CDR1 is SGHRS and CDR2 YFSETQ. V lost 4 bases to trimming and J lost 1 base, with 11 bases between them. CDR3 DNA: TGCGCCAGCAGCACACAGGGTTCCCAAGAGACCCAGTACTTC. This translates into CASSTQGSQETQYF.

The J gene is TRBJ2-1, the V gene TRBV9, with 7 bases fitting TRBD2. The CDR3 has 17 residues. Germline V gives CDR1 SGDLS, CDR2 YYNGEE. V lost 2 bases and J lost 0; bases outside the gene matches: 8. CDR3 sequence reads: CASSVTPGGSSYNEQFF. CDR3 sequence (DNA): TGTGCCAGCAGCGTGACCCCCGGCGGGAGCTCCTACAATGAGCAGTTCTTC.

This clonotype appeared a few times. The chain uses TRBV7-3 and TRBJ2-1; the match to TRBD2 covers 8 bases. There are 16 residues in the CDR3. The J segment lost 5 bases and the V segment lost 1 base, leaving 7 bases of the junction unmatched. CDR1 and CDR2 from the germline V gene are SGHTA and FQGTGA. Here the CDR3 reads CASSLNEWRGDNEQFF. In DNA form, the CDR3 reads TGTGCCAGCAGCTTAAATGAATGGCGGGGGGACAATGAGCAGTTCTTC. The variable domain in full, completed from reference TRBV7-3 and TRBJ2-1, reads GAGVSQTPSNKVTEKGKYVELRCDPISGHTALYWYRQSLGQGPEFLIYFQGTGAADDSGLPNDRFFAVRPEGSVSTLKIQRTERGDSAVYLCASSLNEWRGDNEQFFGPGTRLTVL.

By share of the sample, this clonotype is medium-sized. This chain uses TRBV9 with TRBJ1-1; unclear D gene. V was cut by 0 bases and J by 1 base, with 10 bases left in between. The CDR3 spans 15 residues. CDR1 is SGDLS, CDR2 YYNGEE, per germline. CDR3: CASSVGTSWNTEAFF. CDR3 bases: TGTGCCAGCAGCGTAGGGACCAGCTGGAACACTGAAGCTTTCTTT.

By frequency in the sample, this clonotype is medium-sized. The chain uses TRBV20-1 and TRBJ2-1; D is unresolved. This CDR3 region has 12 residues. Deletions cut 6 bases from V and 9 bases from J, with 15 bases between. The germline gives CDR1 DFQATT, CDR2 SNEGSKA (reference sequence). The CDR3 DNA is TGCAGTGCCGCCTACCTGAAGGTTGAGCAGTTCTTC. It yields the protein CSAAYLKVEQFF.

This clonotype has a handful of counts. The rearrangement joins TRBV5-1 to TRBJ1-4; D remains ambiguous. The CDR3 has 17 residues. V lost 2 bases, J lost 0 bases, and 14 bases lay in between. Germline V CDR1 and CDR2: SGHRS, YFSETQ. The DNA for the CDR3 is TGCGCCAGCAGCTTACGTTTTCGGGGAACAACTAATGAAAAACTGTTTTTT. Encoded protein: CASSLRFRGTTNEKLFF.

This clonotype is medium-sized in the sample. V gene TRBV20-1 combines with J gene TRBJ2-7; D not certain. The CDR3 has 12 amino acids. The V and J ends lost 0 bases and 3 bases respectively, with 6 bases between them. The V gene's germline CDR1 is DFQATT and CDR2 SNEGSKA (reference sequence). This chain's CDR3 is CSARDPVYEQYF. The CDR3 bases are TGCAGTGCTAGAGATCCGGTCTACGAGCAGTACTTC.

This clonotype is categorized as medium-sized. The chain combines TRBV2 with TRBJ1-5; D is ambiguous. V was shortened by 2 bases and J by 3 bases, with 11 bases between the two germline ends. The CDR3 length is 15 residues. Per the germline V gene, CDR1 is SNHLY and CDR2 is FYNNEI. CDR3 region: CASSERSGLNQPQHF. DNA of the CDR3: TGTGCCAGCAGTGAAAGGTCGGGCCTCAATCAGCCCCAGCATTTT.

By proportion, this clonotype is medium-sized. The rearrangement links TRBV20-1 to TRBJ2-5; no clear D gene. The CDR3 totals 11 residues. V dropped 6 bases and J dropped 1 base, with 6 bases sitting between them. Germline CDR1 is DFQATT and CDR2 is SNEGSKA (reference sequence). The CDR3 DNA reads TGCAGTGCCCAACCCCAAGAGACCCAGTACTTC. Translated: CSAQPQETQYF.

The J gene is TRBJ2-1, the V gene TRBV29-1; TRBD1 aligns across 9 bases. Germline CDR1 is SQVTM and CDR2 is ANQGSEA. The ends lost 1 base at V and 8 bases at J; junction bases unmatched: 3. This CDR3 is built from 13 residues. CDR3 in DNA: TGCAGCGTTGAAGTGACAGGGGGGGATGAGCAGTTCTTC. Translation gives CSVEVTGGDEQFF.